The subject of this entry is one T cell receptor beta chain. TCRdb called the RT-PCR reads again in MiXCR, with one record for every CDR3 protein. The sample records 200,000 to 250,000 distinct CDR3 sequences, about 12% being singletons. These data are taken from a study of response to subunit inactivated influenza vaccine. This CDR3 contains 15 residues. Germline CDR1 SGHVS, CDR2 FQNEAQ. V trimming: 1 base; J trimming: 7 bases; junction bases outside the gene matches: 9. This material consisted of non-naive T cells sorted from PBMCs, taken approximately 15 days before vaccination. The receptor's source is a man aged 45 to 65 who received an inactivated influenza vaccine. The J gene is TRBJ2-7, the V gene TRBV7-8; 8 nucleotides align to TRBD1. DNA of the CDR3: TGTGCCAGCAGCTTAGTTCCTAGGACAGGGAGAGAGCAGTACTTC. Translated, it gives CASSLVPRTGREQYF.